The rows below give T cell receptor beta chains drawn from one sample of a study of CD8 T cells in ankylosing spondylitis. TCRdb fed the 5' RACE reads into MiXCR, producing one record per CDR3 protein. The data hold about 230,000 distinct CDR3 sequences, with 8% to 9% observed a single time. Material: blood, either unsorted or a sorted T cell fraction (not recorded which). These receptors came from a female donor with ankylosing spondylitis or in good health (not recorded which). CDR3s include the opening cysteine and the closing phenylalanine or tryptophan.

v_call,cdr3_length,cdr3_aa
TRBV4-2,14,CASSQVETQETQYF
TRBV7-2,15,CASSRQGKDTGELFF
TRBV18,20,CASSRSGTGGEGPMNTEAFF
TRBV11-2,19,CASSPGAGRFSGSYNEQFF
TRBV7-6,16,CASSLNGQRVGTEAFF
TRBV12-1,19,CASRPGASEPYSRWEAQYF
TRBV11-1,15,CASSLRLWLFNEQFF
TRBV10-1,15,CASSESYVQGYEQFF
TRBV6-1,13,CASSPRVEETQYF
TRBV5-6,13,CASSLGGNYGYTF
TRBV5-1,16,CASKSGTSGSTDTQYF
TRBV20-1,12,CRPFRDLYGYTF
TRBV7-2,15,CASSSLTGRINEQFF
TRBV12-5,13,CASGFGQGRDYTF
TRBV5-1,13,CARKENHTDTQYF
TRBV7-2,15,CASSSGLAHTYEQYF
TRBV5-6,16,CASSFGASMWKNIQYF
TRBV9,16,CASSVESLSGFTEAFF
TRBV7-2,16,CASSPLRAGGYNEQFF
TRBV30,12,CALGDNSYEQYF
TRBV7-8,12,CASSLDGGEAFF
TRBV19,17,CASSIFPRQGGPETQYF
TRBV7-8,15,CASSLAGTPVFGYTF
TRBV9,15,CASSTPPGGNNEQFF
TRBV7-2,12,CASSSQVYEQYF
TRBV4-3,15,CASSPTGTGANVLTF
TRBV5-1,15,CASSLKETFGSPLHF
TRBV6-2/TRBV6-3,16,CASSSPTSGSVNEQFF
TRBV4-2,17,CASSQVGRGGKNTEAFF
TRBV7-2,14,CASSFDALRGAYTF
TRBV5-1,17,CASRLAGVVRNTGELFF